This entry concerns a single T cell receptor beta chain. The sample originates from a study of T cells in Graves' hyperthyroidism and ophthalmopathy. Trimming pared 5 bases from V and 0 bases from J, leaving 9 bases between. Looked up from germline, CDR1 is SGHTA and CDR2 is FQGTGA. The CDR3 is 14 residues long. Authors of the study amplified TCR beta CDR3 regions from RNA transcripts. During a first-round RT-PCR of the TCR CDR3, the HTBI primer set was used. One entry per CDR3 protein, called by TCRdb with MiXCR from the multiplex PCR reads. The sample carries around 340,000 distinct CDR3 sequences, about 20% recorded once.

The chain uses TRBV7-3 and TRBJ2-3; D is unresolved. Sequences were obtained from blood. This clonotype was obtained from a woman aged 45-65 years with Graves' hyperthyroidism. The CDR3: CASSQTSSTDTQYF. DNA of the CDR3: TGTGCCAGCAGCCAAACCTCTAGCACAGATACGCAGTATTTT.